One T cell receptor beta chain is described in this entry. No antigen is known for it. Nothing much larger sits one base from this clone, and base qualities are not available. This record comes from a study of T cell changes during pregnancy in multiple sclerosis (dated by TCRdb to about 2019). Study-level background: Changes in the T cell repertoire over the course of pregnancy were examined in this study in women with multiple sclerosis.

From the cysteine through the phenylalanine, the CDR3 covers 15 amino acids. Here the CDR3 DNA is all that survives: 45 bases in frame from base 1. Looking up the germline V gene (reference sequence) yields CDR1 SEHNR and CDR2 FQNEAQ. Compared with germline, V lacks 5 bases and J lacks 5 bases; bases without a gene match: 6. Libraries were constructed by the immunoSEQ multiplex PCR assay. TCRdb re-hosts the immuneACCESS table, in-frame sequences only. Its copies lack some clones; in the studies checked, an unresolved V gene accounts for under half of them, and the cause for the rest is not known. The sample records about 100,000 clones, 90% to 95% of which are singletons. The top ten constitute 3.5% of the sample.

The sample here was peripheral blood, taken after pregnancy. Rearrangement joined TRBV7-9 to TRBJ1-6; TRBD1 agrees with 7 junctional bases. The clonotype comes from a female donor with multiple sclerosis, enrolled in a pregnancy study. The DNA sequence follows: TGTGCCAGCAGCGCCACAGGGGTGGATAATTCACCCCTCCACTTT. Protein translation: CASSATGVDNSPLHF.